The 6 T cell receptor beta chains given below trace back to one sample, sequenced in a study of T cells in localized non-small cell lung cancer. Repertoires were generated with immunoSEQ multiplex PCR, while TCRdb's copy carries only in-frame clones and drops some. Of 2,500 to 3,000 clones in the sample, less than 30% were seen once. The material was normal lung tissue next to the tumor, obtained before any cancer treatment. The source of these receptors is a male donor aged 60 or over with stage II lung adenocarcinoma.

This clone occurred many times. V is TRBV7-1 and J is TRBJ1-1; D unresolved. TRBV7-1 is flagged as an ORF with uncertain function. Deletions cut 5 bases from V and 1 base from J, with 11 bases between. The CDR3 runs to 14 residues. This chain's CDR3 is CASSRLGPNTEAFF. CDR3 DNA: TGTGCCAGCAGCCGGTTAGGGCCGAACACTGAAGCTTTCTTT.

This clone showed up just a few times. The V and J genes are TRBV5-1 and TRBJ1-2, with D possibly TRBD1 on 5 matching bases. V lost 0 bases to trimming and J lost 7 bases, with 13 bases between them. The V gene's germline CDR1 is SGHRS and CDR2 YFSETQ. CDR3 size: 14 residues. Here the CDR3 reads CASSLAGGQLGYTF. The CDR3 nucleotides are TGCGCCAGCAGCTTGGCCGGGGGTCAGCTTGGCTACACCTTC.

In this sample, this clone turned up many times. The V and J genes are TRBV1 and TRBJ2-3; TRBD2 is taken as the D call from the table, unchecked against the DNA. TRBV1 is deemed a pseudogene. The CDR3 contains 15 residues. The CDR3 DNA reads TGCGCCAGCAGCCCCGGAGGGGCTTCCAGGGATACGCAGTATTTT. Protein: CASSPGGASRDTQYF.

This clone was seen more than once but under ten times. The chain recombines TRBV5-1 with TRBJ2-1; the match to TRBD2 covers 12 bases. Germline V CDR1 and CDR2: SGHRS, YFSETQ. J gave up 9 bases and V 0 bases, and 7 bases lay outside the gene matches. The CDR3 length is 16 residues. This CDR3 is CASSLDTSGGRGEQFF. Written as DNA, the CDR3 is TGCGCCAGCAGCTTGGATACTAGCGGGGGGCGCGGTGAGCAGTTCTTC.

In this sample, this clone is large. J is TRBJ2-3 and V is TRBV6-8; weak D call: TRBD1 (6 bases). Germline CDR1 and CDR2: MNHGY and SAAAGT. This CDR3 is built from 15 residues. Trimming took off 5 bases at V and 2 bases at J, with 14 bases between the two ends. The CDR3 coding sequence is TGTGCCAGCAGTGATCGAGGGGGATCCACAGATACGCAGTATTTT. Translation gives CASSDRGGSTDTQYF.

This clone is deemed large (0.1 to 1%). The chain couples TRBV6-8 to TRBJ1-4; tentatively, D is TRBD1 (5 bases). CDR1 is MNHGY and CDR2 is SAAAGT in the germline V gene. The ends were cut back, 6 bases at V and 7 bases at J, with 18 bases in the middle. The CDR3 is 15 amino acids. The CDR3 DNA reads as TGTGCCAGCAGACCCCAACAAGGGACTGGTGAAAAACTGTTTTTT. Translation: CASRPQQGTGEKLFF.